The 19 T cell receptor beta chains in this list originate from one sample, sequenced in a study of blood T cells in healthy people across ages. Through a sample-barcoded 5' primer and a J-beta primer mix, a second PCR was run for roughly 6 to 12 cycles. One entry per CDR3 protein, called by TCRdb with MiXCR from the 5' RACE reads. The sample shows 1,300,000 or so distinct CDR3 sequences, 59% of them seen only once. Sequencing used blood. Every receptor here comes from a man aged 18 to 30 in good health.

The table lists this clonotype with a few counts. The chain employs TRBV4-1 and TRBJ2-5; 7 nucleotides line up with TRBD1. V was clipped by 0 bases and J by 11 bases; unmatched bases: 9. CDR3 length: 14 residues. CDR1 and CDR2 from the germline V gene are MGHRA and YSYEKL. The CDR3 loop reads CASSQEGTNRGQYF. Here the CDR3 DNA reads TGCGCCAGCAGCCAAGAGGGCACAAACAGGGGACAGTACTTC.

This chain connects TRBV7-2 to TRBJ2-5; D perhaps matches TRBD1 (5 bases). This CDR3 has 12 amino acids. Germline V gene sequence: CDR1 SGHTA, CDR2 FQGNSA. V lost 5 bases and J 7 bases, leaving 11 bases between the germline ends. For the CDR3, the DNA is TGTGCCAGCAGCCCTGCAAGGGGGACCCAGTACTTC. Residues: CASSPARGTQYF.

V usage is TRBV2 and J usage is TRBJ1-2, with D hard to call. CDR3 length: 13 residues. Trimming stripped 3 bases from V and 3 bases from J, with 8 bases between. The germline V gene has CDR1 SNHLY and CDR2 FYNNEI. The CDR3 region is CASSEPGDYGYTF. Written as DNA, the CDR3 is TGTGCCAGCAGTGAGCCCGGAGACTATGGCTACACCTTC.

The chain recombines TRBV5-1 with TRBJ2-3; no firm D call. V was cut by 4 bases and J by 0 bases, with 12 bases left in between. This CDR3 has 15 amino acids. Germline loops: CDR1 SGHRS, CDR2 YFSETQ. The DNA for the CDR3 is TGCGCCAGCAGCCAGCAGACTGGTAGCACAGATACGCAGTATTTT. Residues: CASSQQTGSTDTQYF.

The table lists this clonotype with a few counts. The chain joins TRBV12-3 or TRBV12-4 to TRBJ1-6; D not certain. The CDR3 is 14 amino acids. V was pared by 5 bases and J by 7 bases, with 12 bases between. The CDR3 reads CASSPGLSNSPLHF. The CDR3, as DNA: TGTGCCAGCAGTCCCGGGCTATCCAATTCACCCCTCCACTTT.

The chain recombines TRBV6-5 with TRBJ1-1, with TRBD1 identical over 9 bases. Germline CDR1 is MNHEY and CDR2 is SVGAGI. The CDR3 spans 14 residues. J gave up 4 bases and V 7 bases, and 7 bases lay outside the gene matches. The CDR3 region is CASTWDRVGTEAFF. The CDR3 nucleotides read TGTGCCAGCACCTGGGACAGGGTCGGCACTGAAGCTTTCTTT.

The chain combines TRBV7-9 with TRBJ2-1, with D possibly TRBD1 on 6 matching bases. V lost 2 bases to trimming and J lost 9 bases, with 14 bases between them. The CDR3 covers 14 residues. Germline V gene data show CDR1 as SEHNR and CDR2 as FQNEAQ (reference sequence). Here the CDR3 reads CASSLLGGDVEQFF. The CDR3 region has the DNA TGTGCCAGCAGCTTATTAGGGGGAGATGTTGAGCAGTTCTTC. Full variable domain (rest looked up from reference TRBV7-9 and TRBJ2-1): DTGVSQNPRHKITKRGQNVTFRCDPISEHNRLYWYRQTLGQGPEFLTYFQNEAQLEKSRLLSDRFSAERPKGSFSTLEIQRTEQGDSAMYLCASSLLGGDVEQFFGPGTRLTVL.

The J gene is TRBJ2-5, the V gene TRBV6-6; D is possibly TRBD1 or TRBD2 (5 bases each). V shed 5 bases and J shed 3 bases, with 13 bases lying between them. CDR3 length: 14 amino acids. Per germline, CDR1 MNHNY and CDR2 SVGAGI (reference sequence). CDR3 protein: CASSRSGTKETQYF. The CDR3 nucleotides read TGTGCCAGCAGTAGATCCGGGACCAAAGAGACCCAGTACTTC.

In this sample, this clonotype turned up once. The CDR3 nucleotides read TGCGCCAGCAGCCAAGGGGAGGACCTATGGGAGACCCAGTACTTC. It specifies CASSQGEDLWETQYF. The chain has TRBV4-3 and TRBJ2-5, with D maybe TRBD2 (6 bases). CDR3 length: 15 residues. Deletions cut 1 base from V and 5 bases from J, with 14 bases between. Germline lookup yields CDR1 LGHNA and CDR2 YSLEER.

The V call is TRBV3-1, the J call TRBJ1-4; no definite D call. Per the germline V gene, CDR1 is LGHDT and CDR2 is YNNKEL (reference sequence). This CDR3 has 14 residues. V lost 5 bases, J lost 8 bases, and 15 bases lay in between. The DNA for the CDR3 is TGTGCCAGCAGCTTTAACCTAGGCCAAGAAAAACTGTTTTTT. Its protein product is CASSFNLGQEKLFF.

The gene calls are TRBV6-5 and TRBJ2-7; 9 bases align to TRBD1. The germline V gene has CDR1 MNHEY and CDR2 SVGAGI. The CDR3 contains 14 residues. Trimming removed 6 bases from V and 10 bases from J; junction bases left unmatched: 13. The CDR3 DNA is TGTGCCAGCAGCAGGGACAGGGTACCACGCGAACAGTACTTC. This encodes CASSRDRVPREQYF.

The CDR3 DNA reads as TGTGCCAGCAGAGGTATCGGGTTGAGCAATCAGCCCCAGCATTTT. This translates into CASRGIGLSNQPQHF. The chain links TRBV2 to TRBJ1-5, with D unclear. The CDR3 contains 15 residues. With 6 bases removed from V and 1 base from J, the gap between germline ends came to 13 bases. CDR1 is SNHLY, CDR2 FYNNEI, per germline.

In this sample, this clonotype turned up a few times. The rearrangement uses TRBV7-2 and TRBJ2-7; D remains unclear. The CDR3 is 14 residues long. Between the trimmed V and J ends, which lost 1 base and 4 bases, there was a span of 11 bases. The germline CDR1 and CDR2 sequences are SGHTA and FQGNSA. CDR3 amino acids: CASSLDPAPYEQYF. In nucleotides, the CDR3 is TGTGCCAGCAGCTTAGACCCGGCTCCGTACGAGCAGTACTTC.

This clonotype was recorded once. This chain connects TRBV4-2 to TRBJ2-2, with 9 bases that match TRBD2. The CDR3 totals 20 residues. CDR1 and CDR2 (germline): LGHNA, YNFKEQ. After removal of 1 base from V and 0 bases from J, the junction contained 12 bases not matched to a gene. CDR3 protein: CASSQVRGRASGANTGELFF. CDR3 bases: TGTGCCAGCAGCCAAGTCAGAGGCCGGGCTAGCGGGGCGAACACCGGGGAGCTGTTTTTT.

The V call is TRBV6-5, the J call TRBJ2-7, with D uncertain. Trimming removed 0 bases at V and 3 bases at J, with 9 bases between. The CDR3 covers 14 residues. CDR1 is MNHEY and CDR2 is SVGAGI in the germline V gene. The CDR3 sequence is CASSYSPDYYEQYF. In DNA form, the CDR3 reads TGTGCCAGCAGTTACTCGCCGGATTACTACGAGCAGTACTTC.

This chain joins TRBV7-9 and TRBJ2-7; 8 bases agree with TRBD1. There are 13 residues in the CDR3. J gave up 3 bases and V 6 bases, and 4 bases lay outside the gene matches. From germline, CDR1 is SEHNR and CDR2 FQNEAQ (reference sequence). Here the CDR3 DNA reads TGTGCCAGCAGAGGGACAGGTCTCTACGAGCAGTACTTC. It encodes CASRGTGLYEQYF. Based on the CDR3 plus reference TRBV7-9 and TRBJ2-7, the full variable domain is DTGVSQNPRHKITKRGQNVTFRCDPISEHNRLYWYRQTLGQGPEFLTYFQNEAQLEKSRLLSDRFSAERPKGSFSTLEIQRTEQGDSAMYLCASRGTGLYEQYFGPGTRLTVT.

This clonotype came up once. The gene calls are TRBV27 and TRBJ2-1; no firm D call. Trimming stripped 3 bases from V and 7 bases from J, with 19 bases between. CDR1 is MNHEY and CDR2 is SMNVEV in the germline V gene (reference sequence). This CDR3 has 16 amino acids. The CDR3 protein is CASSFSDWYDRNEQFF. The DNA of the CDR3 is TGTGCCAGCAGTTTTTCCGACTGGTATGATCGGAATGAGCAGTTCTTC.

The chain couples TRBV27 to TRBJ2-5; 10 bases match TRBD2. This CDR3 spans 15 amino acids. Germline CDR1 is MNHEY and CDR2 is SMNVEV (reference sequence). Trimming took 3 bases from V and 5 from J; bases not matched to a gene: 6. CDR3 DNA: TGTGCCAGCAGTTTGGGGACTAGCGCCTGGGAGACCCAGTACTTC. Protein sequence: CASSLGTSAWETQYF.

CDR3: CATTEGDSTDTQYF. CDR3 sequence (DNA): TGTGCCACCACCGAAGGGGACTCCACAGATACGCAGTATTTT. The J gene is TRBJ2-3, the V gene TRBV27, with a possible D match to TRBD2 (6 bases). Trimming removed 10 bases at V and 2 bases at J, with 16 bases between. This CDR3 spans 14 amino acids. Germline CDR1 MNHEY, CDR2 SMNVEV (reference sequence).